One sample yielded the 25 T cell receptor beta chains listed below, sequenced in a study of regulatory T cells in long-lasting Graves disease. Construction of TCR beta libraries relied on iRepertoire HTBI primers and on Arm-PCR targeting CDR3 regions. MiXCR, applied by TCRdb to the multiplex PCR reads, yields one record per CDR3 protein. The sample holds roughly 500,000 distinct CDR3 sequences, less than 15% seen once. Time point: newly diagnosed GD, antithyroid drugs for less than 3 months. There was RNA extracted from PBMCs, and the TCR library was made from it. These same records also appear under a second study, on T cells in Graves' hyperthyroidism and ophthalmopathy.

Sequenced material: peripheral blood mononuclear cells (PBMCs), taken at new diagnosis, from a patient treated with antithyroid drugs. These receptors came from a man aged 30 to 45 with Graves disease.

This clonotype was seen more than once but under ten times. The chain combines TRBV30 with TRBJ1-4, with D unresolved. V was shortened by 4 bases and J by 4 bases, with 19 bases between the two germline ends. The germline CDR1 and CDR2 sequences are GTSNPN and SVGIG (reference sequence). This CDR3 is 16 amino acids long. CDR3 sequence (DNA): TGTGCCTGGACATTGGGCCGGACGGCGGGTAATGAAAAACTGTTTTTT. Encoded protein: CAWTLGRTAGNEKLFF.

This clonotype was seen a handful of times. CDR3 amino acids: CAWSVASAGGYTF. The CDR3, as DNA: TGTGCCTGGAGTGTAGCGTCAGCGGGGGGCTACACCTTC. This chain connects TRBV30 to TRBJ1-2; D is undetermined. In germline, CDR1 is GTSNPN, CDR2 SVGIG (reference sequence). Trimming cost V 0 bases and J 8 bases, with 13 bases left between them. CDR3 length: 13 residues.

The chain is built from TRBV6-1 and TRBJ2-6; D unclear. In germline, CDR1 is MNHNS, CDR2 SASEGT. V was shortened by 6 bases and J by 4 bases, with 13 bases between the two germline ends. CDR3 length: 15 residues. As DNA, the CDR3 is TGTGCCAGCAGCCCTGGAGCGTTAGGGGCCAACGTCCTGACTTTC. Its translation: CASSPGALGANVLTF.

The chain uses TRBV5-1 and TRBJ2-2, with D unresolved. The CDR3 runs 13 residues. Germline loops: CDR1 SGHRS, CDR2 YFSETQ. V lost 4 bases to trimming and J lost 6 bases, with 10 bases between them. The CDR3 loop is CASSGRESGELFF. CDR3 nucleotide sequence: TGCGCCAGCAGCGGAAGGGAATCCGGGGAGCTGTTTTTT.

J is TRBJ2-7 and V is TRBV27; possible D gene TRBD2, 6 bases. The CDR3 consists of 13 residues. The V end lost 8 bases, the J end lost 2 bases, and 13 bases lay between the germline ends. Germline CDR1 MNHEY, CDR2 SMNVEV (reference sequence). DNA for the CDR3: TGTGCCAGCGGGACTCTTCTGGCCTACGAGCAGTACTTC. Translating it yields CASGTLLAYEQYF.

Ten or more counts support this clonotype. The chain employs TRBV6-1 and TRBJ2-3, with TRBD1 as a possible D gene (6 bases). The V and J ends lost 6 bases and 0 bases respectively, with 10 bases between them. The CDR3 contains 14 residues. Germline CDR1 and CDR2: MNHNS and SASEGT. The CDR3 DNA reads TGTGCCAGCAGGAGACAGGAGAGCACAGATACGCAGTATTTT. It encodes CASRRQESTDTQYF.

This clonotype was counted many times. The genes are TRBV6-2 or TRBV6-3 and TRBJ1-4; D is unresolved. The germline CDR1 and CDR2 sequences are MNHEY and SVGEGT. The CDR3 has 15 residues. Trimming removed 6 bases at V and 1 base at J, with 12 bases between. CDR3 DNA sequence: TGTGCCAGCAGCCCTCTCGACGGAACTAATGAAAAACTGTTTTTT. Its protein product is CASSPLDGTNEKLFF.

The chain joins TRBV19 to TRBJ2-5; 10 nucleotides match TRBD1. Germline assignment: CDR1 LNHDA and CDR2 SQIVND (reference sequence). The trim removed 5 bases at V and 5 bases at J, leaving 11 bases unmatched. The CDR3 runs to 16 residues. The CDR3, as DNA: TGTGCCAGTAGTCCGAGGACAGGGGGATATGGGGAGACCCAGTACTTC. Its protein product is CASSPRTGGYGETQYF. The full variable domain, completed using reference TRBV19 and TRBJ2-5, is DGGITQSPKYLFRKEGQNVTLSCEQNLNHDAMYWYRQDPGQGLRLIYYSQIVNDFQKGDIAEGYSVSREKKESFPLTVTSAQKNPTAFYLCASSPRTGGYGETQYFGPGTRLLVL.

This clonotype has at least ten counts. The V gene is TRBV12-3 or TRBV12-4, the J gene TRBJ2-7, with 8 bases lining up with TRBD1. The CDR3 consists of 13 residues. With 6 bases clipped from V and 3 bases from J, the junction kept 4 bases outside the gene matches. The CDR3: CASRGQAVYEQYF. The CDR3 coding sequence is TGTGCCAGCAGGGGACAGGCGGTCTACGAGCAGTACTTC.

The chain couples TRBV10-3 to TRBJ2-1, with 7 bases that match TRBD1. There are 14 residues in the CDR3. Unmatched junction bases numbered 11, after V lost 0 bases and J lost 15 bases. Germline assignment: CDR1 ENHRY and CDR2 SYGVKD. CDR3: CAISESFNEGARFF. The CDR3, as DNA: TGTGCCATCAGTGAGTCGTTTAATGAGGGGGCGCGGTTCTTC.

This chain joins TRBV29-1 and TRBJ2-7, with D unresolved. Germline CDR1 reads SQVTM; CDR2 reads ANQGSEA. V dropped 7 bases and J dropped 2 bases, with 15 bases sitting between them. This CDR3 contains 13 residues. In DNA, the CDR3 is TGCAGCGCTCTTAGGGCCCCGACCTACGAGCAGTACTTC. It codes for CSALRAPTYEQYF.

The rearrangement uses TRBV4-1 and TRBJ2-4; D is unclear. Germline CDR1 is MGHRA and CDR2 is YSYEKL. V dropped 4 bases and J dropped 0 bases, with 7 bases sitting between them. The CDR3 is 14 residues long. The CDR3 DNA reads TGCGCCAGCAGCCCGACCTTAGCCAAAAACATTCAGTACTTC. Its protein product is CASSPTLAKNIQYF.

This clonotype was seen repeatedly, ten times or more. The chain carries TRBV28 and TRBJ2-7; 9 bases are shared with TRBD1. Trimming cost V 7 bases and J 2 bases; bases outside gene matches: 6. The germline CDR1 and CDR2 sequences are MDHEN and SYDVKM. The CDR3 loop spans 14 amino acids. In DNA, the CDR3 is TGTGCCAGCACTTCCGGGACAGGGCCCTACGAGCAGTACTTC. This gives the protein CASTSGTGPYEQYF.

The count of this clonotype is one. The likely explanation is a read error, given a far larger clone one base away. The J gene is TRBJ2-5, the V gene TRBV7-2; D is possibly TRBD1 (6 bases). This CDR3 contains 15 residues. V lost 5 bases, J lost 11 bases, and 24 bases lay in between. Germline-derived CDR1 and CDR2 are SGHTA and FQGNSA. Here the CDR3 reads CASSPGTISYNEQYF. The CDR3 DNA sequence: TGTGCCAGCAGCCCCGGGACAATCTCCTACAATGAGCAGTACTTC.

There are many counts of this clonotype. One junction end disagrees with the germline gene, perhaps due to a read error. The J gene is TRBJ2-2, the V gene TRBV24-1; TRBD2 might be the D (6 bases). From germline, CDR1 is KGHDR and CDR2 SFDVKD. The CDR3 is 16 residues long. This CDR3 is CATSETGTPRTGELFF. In DNA form, the CDR3 reads TGTGCCACAAGTGAGACGGGGACTCCTCGCACCGGGGAGCTGTTTTTT.

V is TRBV27 and J is TRBJ1-2; D gene ambiguous. Looked up from germline, CDR1 is MNHEY and CDR2 is SMNVEV (reference sequence). V dropped 3 bases and J dropped 7 bases, with 12 bases sitting between them. The length of the CDR3 is 13 residues. CDR3 sequence (DNA): TGTGCCAGCAGTTTTACCCCTTGGGCTGGCTACACCTTC. It yields the protein CASSFTPWAGYTF.

The chain joins TRBV30 to TRBJ1-1, with TRBD1 as a possible D gene (6 bases). V was shortened by 4 bases and J by 5 bases, with 14 bases between the two germline ends. The CDR3 extends over 13 amino acids. Germline V gives CDR1 GTSNPN, CDR2 SVGIG (reference sequence). The CDR3 region has the DNA TGTGCCTGGACGTGGAGGGGGGGGACTGAAGCTTTCTTT. Encoded protein: CAWTWRGGTEAFF.

This clonotype has at least ten counts. The gene calls are TRBV28 and TRBJ1-5; no clear D gene. Between the trimmed V and J ends, which lost 8 bases and 0 bases, there was a span of 14 bases. The CDR3 extends over 15 amino acids. The germline CDR1 and CDR2 sequences are MDHEN and SYDVKM. The CDR3 coding sequence is TGTGCCAGCCTTCGGGCCACCATTAGCAATCAGCCCCAGCATTTT. Its translation: CASLRATISNQPQHF.

This sequence joins TRBV9 and TRBJ2-3; D might be TRBD1 or TRBD2, each matching 6 bases. Trimming stripped 3 bases from V and 5 bases from J, with 19 bases between. The CDR3 extends over 16 amino acids. Germline V gene lookup returns CDR1 SGDLS and CDR2 YYNGEE. CDR3 bases: TGTGCCAGCAGCGCAGACCCCGGGGGCGGAGGAGATACGCAGTATTTT. Its translation is CASSADPGGGGDTQYF. Using reference TRBV9 and TRBJ2-3 for the parts outside the CDR3, the full variable domain is DSGVTQTPKHLITATGQRVTLRCSPRSGDLSVYWYQQSLDQGLQFLIQYYNGEERAKGNILERFSAQQFPDLHSELNLSSLELGDSALYFCASSADPGGGGDTQYFGPGTRLTVL.

This clonotype has at least ten counts. In nucleotides, the CDR3 is TGCGCCAGCAGCTTGGAGGTAGATACGCAGTATTTT. The encoded protein is CASSLEVDTQYF. This chain uses TRBV5-1 with TRBJ2-3; D remains unclear. The germline CDR1 and CDR2 sequences are SGHRS and YFSETQ. This CDR3 comprises 12 residues. With 0 bases removed from V and 5 bases from J, the gap between germline ends came to 4 bases.

At least ten counts were recorded for this clonotype. The V gene is TRBV25-1, the J gene TRBJ1-1, with D possibly being TRBD1 (6 bases). CDR1 and CDR2 from the germline V gene are MGHDK and SYGVNS. Trimming removed 4 bases at V and 4 bases at J, with 16 bases between. This CDR3 contains 15 residues. This CDR3 is CASSAGDGLGTEAFF. CDR3 nucleotide sequence: TGTGCCAGCAGTGCAGGGGACGGTCTTGGCACTGAAGCTTTCTTT.

This clonotype was found a few times. The DNA for the CDR3 is TGTGCCAGCAGTTTAACGACCGCCGCGTTGGAGCAGTTCTTC. This codes for CASSLTTAALEQFF. The rearrangement joins TRBV27 to TRBJ2-1; no clear D gene. The CDR3 consists of 14 residues. V was shortened by 2 bases and J by 10 bases, with 15 bases between the two germline ends. The germline gives CDR1 MNHEY, CDR2 SMNVEV (reference sequence).

This clonotype was observed a handful of times. J is TRBJ1-1 and V is TRBV6-1, with TRBD1 identical over 7 bases. Looked up from germline, CDR1 is MNHNS and CDR2 is SASEGT. This CDR3 region has 15 residues. The V segment lost 5 bases and the J segment 1 base; nucleotides outside the gene matches: 7. The CDR3 coding sequence is TGTGCCAGCAGTCGGCAGGGGGGGAGGAACACTGAAGCTTTCTTT. Its translation is CASSRQGGRNTEAFF.

This clonotype was picked up many times. The DNA of the CDR3 is TGTGCCAGCAGTAGGGACAGGGCGTTAGGGGAGACCCAGTACTTC. It translates to CASSRDRALGETQYF. The chain joins TRBV2 to TRBJ2-5; 9 positions agree with TRBD1. This CDR3 contains 15 residues. Germline V CDR1 and CDR2: SNHLY, FYNNEI. V was clipped by 5 bases and J by 5 bases; unmatched bases: 9.

This clonotype was picked up many times. The rearrangement joins TRBV29-1 to TRBJ1-2, with TRBD1 as a possible D gene (5 bases). V lost 2 bases to trimming and J lost 5 bases, with 15 bases between them. CDR1 and CDR2 from the germline V gene are SQVTM and ANQGSEA. This CDR3 contains 14 residues. CDR3 protein: CSVESFPGGYGYTF. CDR3 bases: TGCAGCGTTGAAAGTTTTCCCGGGGGGTATGGCTACACCTTC.